The rows below give T cell receptor beta chains drawn from one sample of a study of T cell responses to AZD1222 COVID-19 vaccine. The table came from immunoSEQ multiplex PCR; TCRdb's copy has only in-frame clones and leaves some out. The table lists under 200,000 clones, approximately 90% of them singletons. The input for sequencing was peripheral blood, taken on day 0 of AZD1222 vaccination. These receptors originate from an adult in good health. Both conserved end residues are part of each CDR3. The D gene is left open where the match is weak. Where a row states a size, it is once, few, many or the class of an expanded clone; other rows omit it.

>TRBV7-3|-|TRBJ1-5|-
CASSLGKGQPQHF
TGTGCCAGCAGCTTAGGGAAGGGACAGCCCCAGCATTTT
>TRBV6-1|-|TRBJ1-5|-
CASSDNHSNQPQHF
TGTGCCAGCAGTGACAACCATAGCAATCAGCCCCAGCATTTT
>TRBV7-7|TRBD1|TRBJ2-3|-
CASSLGGQGKADTQYF
TGTGCTAGCAGCTTAGGGGGACAGGGAAAGGCAGATACGCAGTATTTT
>TRBV7-9|-|TRBJ1-1|-
CASSFDTEAFF
TGTGCCAGCAGCTTCGACACTGAAGCTTTCTTT
>TRBV28|TRBD1|TRBJ1-5|-
CASKFEGQGKGQPQHF
TGTGCCAGCAAATTCGAGGGACAGGGGAAGGGTCAGCCCCAGCATTTT
>TRBV2|TRBD1|TRBJ1-5|-
CASSQGVRNQPQHF
TGTGCCAGCAGTCAGGGGGTTCGCAATCAGCCCCAGCATTTT
>TRBV6-5|TRBD1|TRBJ1-3|-
CASSYPGQGNTIYF
TGTGCCAGCAGTTATCCGGGACAGGGAAACACCATATATTTT
>TRBV10-3|-|TRBJ1-1|once
CATRATGSFNTEAFF
TGTGCCACCCGAGCGACAGGAAGCTTTAACACTGAAGCTTTCTTT
>TRBV5-1|-|TRBJ2-5|-
CASSSGLKETQYF
TGCGCCAGCAGCTCGGGACTTAAAGAGACCCAGTACTTC
>TRBV9|-|TRBJ1-2|-
CASSVADSNYGYTF
TGTGCCAGCAGCGTAGCTGACAGTAACTATGGCTACACCTTC
>TRBV7-3|TRBD1|TRBJ1-2|-
CASSSLPAGQGNGYTF
TGTGCCAGCAGCTCCCTTCCCGCGGGACAGGGGAATGGCTACACCTTC
>TRBV18|TRBD1|TRBJ1-1|-
CASSPRQGEAEAFF
TGTGCCAGCTCACCGAGACAGGGGGAGGCTGAAGCTTTCTTT